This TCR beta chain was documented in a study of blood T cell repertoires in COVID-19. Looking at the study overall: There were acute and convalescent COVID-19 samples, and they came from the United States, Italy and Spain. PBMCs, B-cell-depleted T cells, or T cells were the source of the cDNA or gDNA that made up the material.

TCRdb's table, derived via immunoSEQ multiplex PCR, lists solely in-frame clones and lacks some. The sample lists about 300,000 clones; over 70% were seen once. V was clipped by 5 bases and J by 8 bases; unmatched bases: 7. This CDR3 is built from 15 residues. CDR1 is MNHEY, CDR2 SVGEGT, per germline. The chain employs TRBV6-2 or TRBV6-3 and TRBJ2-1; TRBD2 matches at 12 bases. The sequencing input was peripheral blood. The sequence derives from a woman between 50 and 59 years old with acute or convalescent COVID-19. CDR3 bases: TGTGCCAGCAGTCGTAGACTAGCGGGAGCCTATGAGCAGTTCTTC. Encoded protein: CASSRRLAGAYEQFF.